The TCR beta chain under discussion was sequenced for a study of blood T cell repertoires in COVID-19. Study background: Sites in the United States, Italy and Spain provided acute and convalescent COVID-19 samples.

This CDR3 region has 16 residues. Germline V gives CDR1 SGHRS, CDR2 YFSETQ. With V trimmed by 0 bases and J by 0 bases, 1 base remained unmatched. Residents of 24 US areas, aged about 18 to 89 years, made up the participants. Recovery among Cohort 3 donors was established by two negative PCRs, clearance, or symptom resolution. TCRdb keeps only in-frame clones here, not all; method: immunoSEQ multiplex PCR. The table has approximately 390,000 clones, just under 90% seen once; the top ten hold 10%. Material: PBMCs or T cells enriched from blood (not recorded which). This receptor was taken from a woman between 50 and 59 years old who had recovered from COVID-19. V gene TRBV5-1 combines with J gene TRBJ1-5; the match to TRBD1 covers 9 bases. CDR3 coding DNA: TGCGCCAGCAGCTTGGAGGGACAGGGTAGCAATCAGCCCCAGCATTTT. It translates to CASSLEGQGSNQPQHF.